The present T cell receptor (beta chain) was sequenced within a study of CD8 T cells in Susac syndrome. The RNA, 0.5 to 1 ug, was put through reverse transcription using random hexamers. TCRdb recomputed calls from the immunoSEQ multiplex PCR reads with MiXCR, one row per CDR3 protein. The table includes about 150,000 distinct CDR3 sequences, about 95% detected once. CDR1 is MGHRA, CDR2 YSYEKL, per germline. Trimming pared 0 bases from V and 3 bases from J, leaving 20 bases between. The CDR3 has 19 residues. The sequence was obtained from a human donor with multiple sclerosis. The source material was CD8+ T cells from PBMCs. The J gene is TRBJ2-2, the V gene TRBV4-1, with D possibly matching TRBD2 (5 bases). The CDR3 coding sequence is TGCGCCAGCAGCCAAGATCACCTAGAGGGCGGTTTGGACACCGGGGAGCTGTTTTTT. Amino acid sequence: CASSQDHLEGGLDTGELFF.